The 18 T cell receptor beta chains listed next were all sequenced from one sample in a study of T cells after yellow fever vaccination. TCRdb redid the calling of the 5' RACE reads with MiXCR, one entry per CDR3 protein. Of 250,000 to 400,000 distinct CDR3 sequences listed, 3.5% to 4.5% were seen once; the top ten hold 15% to 20%. This material consisted of PBMCs, taken 15 days after the yellow fever booster vaccination. Receptor source: a man younger than 35 who received the YFV17D yellow fever vaccine.

This clonotype came up a few times. CDR3 bases: TGTGCCAGCAGCCGACAGGGTGGCACAGATACGCAGTATTTT. Translation gives CASSRQGGTDTQYF. The chain carries TRBV5-5 and TRBJ2-3; 7 positions agree with TRBD1. CDR3 length: 14 amino acids. The V segment lost 4 bases and the J segment 1 base; nucleotides outside the gene matches: 3. Germline values: CDR1 SGHKS, CDR2 YYEKEE (reference sequence).

This clonotype was detected ten times or more. CDR3 in amino acids: CASSLGGQLTDTQYF. CDR3 DNA sequence: TGTGCCAGCAGCTTAGGAGGGCAGCTCACAGATACGCAGTATTTT. This chain connects TRBV7-2 to TRBJ2-3, with a weak D call TRBD2 (5 bases). V was pared by 1 base and J by 2 bases, with 10 bases between. Per germline, CDR1 SGHTA and CDR2 FQGNSA. The CDR3 totals 15 residues.

This clonotype came up many times. This chain joins TRBV7-2 and TRBJ2-7; tentatively, D is TRBD2 (5 bases). The V gene's germline CDR1 is SGHTA and CDR2 FQGNSA. There are 15 residues in the CDR3. Trimming left V 1 base short and J 2 bases short, with 12 bases between. The CDR3 DNA follows: TGTGCCAGCAGCTTAGGAGGGTTCTATACCTACGAGCAGTACTTC. Residues: CASSLGGFYTYEQYF.

This chain joins TRBV2 and TRBJ1-2; no clear D. The CDR3 spans 12 residues. CDR1 is SNHLY and CDR2 is FYNNEI in the germline V gene. V was shortened by 6 bases and J by 5 bases, with 10 bases between the two germline ends. CDR3 coding DNA: TGTGCCAGCAGCCTGTCGGCTTATGGCTACACCTTC. It codes for CASSLSAYGYTF.

This chain links TRBV29-1 with TRBJ1-1; the D is unclear. The CDR3 sequence is 10 residues long. Trimming took 3 bases from V and 7 from J, leaving 6 bases between them. Germline loops: CDR1 SQVTM, CDR2 ANQGSEA. CDR3 protein: CSVEGREAFF. The CDR3 coding sequence is TGCAGCGTTGAGGGTCGTGAAGCTTTCTTT.

The sample holds a few counts of this clonotype. The chain couples TRBV7-2 to TRBJ2-7; TRBD2 aligns across 10 bases. Trimming cost V 3 bases and J 3 bases; bases outside gene matches: 11. The CDR3 is 17 residues long. Germline CDR1 is SGHTA and CDR2 is FQGNSA. The CDR3 nucleotides read TGTGCCAGCAGCTTCGGGACTAGCGACCCCTACTTCTACGAGCAGTACGTC. This translates into CASSFGTSDPYFYEQYV.

This clonotype turned up a few times. V is TRBV5-5 and J is TRBJ2-2; TRBD1 agrees at 9 bases. J gave up 3 bases and V 5 bases, and 14 bases lay outside the gene matches. The CDR3 has 18 residues. Germline CDR1 and CDR2: SGHKS and YYEKEE (reference sequence). CDR3 in amino acids: CASSIDLTGQGHTGELFF. CDR3 sequence (DNA): TGTGCCAGCAGTATCGACCTAACGGGACAGGGACACACCGGGGAGCTGTTTTTT.

This clonotype has at least ten counts. The chain joins TRBV4-3 to TRBJ1-5; 7 bases align to TRBD1. V trimming: 2 bases; J trimming: 6 bases; junction bases outside the gene matches: 10. From germline, CDR1 is LGHNA and CDR2 YSLEER. The CDR3 has 16 amino acids. The CDR3 sequence: CASSQNGEGASQPQHF. In DNA form, the CDR3 reads TGCGCCAGCAGCCAAAATGGTGAGGGGGCGAGTCAGCCCCAGCATTTT.

This clonotype was seen ten or more times. The rearrangement uses TRBV20-1 and TRBJ2-1; 8 bases map to TRBD2. Germline CDR1 DFQATT, CDR2 SNEGSKA (reference sequence). The CDR3 is 13 amino acids. This chain's CDR3 is CSVSGGPYNEQFF. In nucleotides, the CDR3 is TGCAGCGTTTCGGGGGGGCCCTACAATGAGCAGTTCTTC.

The V gene is TRBV18, the J gene TRBJ2-3; 12 bases fit TRBD2. CDR3 length equals 16 residues. With 3 bases clipped from V and 6 bases from J, the junction kept 7 bases outside the gene matches. Germline V gene sequence: CDR1 KGHSH, CDR2 LQKENI. The CDR3 here is CASSPQTSGGWDTQYF. Here the CDR3 DNA reads TGTGCCAGCTCACCGCAGACTAGCGGGGGTTGGGATACGCAGTATTTT.

There are a few counts of this clonotype. This chain uses TRBV12-3 or TRBV12-4 with TRBJ1-6; D might be TRBD1 (6 bases). Trimming removed 7 bases from V and 0 bases from J, with 13 bases in between. The CDR3 has 16 amino acids. The CDR3 spells CASMQPQGSYNSPLHF. For the CDR3, the DNA is TGTGCCAGCATGCAACCACAGGGCTCCTATAATTCACCCCTCCACTTT.

V and J are TRBV7-9 and TRBJ2-2, with a weak D call TRBD2 (6 bases). Trimming left V 5 bases short and J 5 bases short, with 24 bases between. The CDR3 consists of 18 residues. In germline, CDR1 is SEHNR, CDR2 FQNEAQ (reference sequence). The CDR3 DNA is TGTGCCAGCAGCCCACCGGGTTCGGCGGGGCGCTTAACCGGGGAGCTGTTTTTT. Its translation: CASSPPGSAGRLTGELFF.

The chain recombines TRBV12-3 or TRBV12-4 with TRBJ1-5, with D tentatively TRBD1 (5 bases). Trimming removed 3 bases at V and 7 bases at J, with 10 bases between. The length of the CDR3 is 13 residues. CDR3 sequence: CASSFEGRQPQHF. For the CDR3, the DNA is TGTGCCAGCAGTTTTGAGGGACGCCAGCCCCAGCATTTT.

The chain combines TRBV29-1 with TRBJ1-3; no clear D gene. The CDR3 length is 12 residues. V was shortened by 6 bases and J by 4 bases, with 10 bases between the two germline ends. Germline V gene data show CDR1 as SQVTM and CDR2 as ANQGSEA. The DNA for the CDR3 is TGCAGCGTCAGGCGCGCAGGAAACACCATATATTTT. It encodes CSVRRAGNTIYF.

V is TRBV6-2 or TRBV6-3 and J is TRBJ2-1, with 10 positions matching TRBD2. Per the germline V gene, CDR1 is MNHEY and CDR2 is SVGEGT. Trimming removed 2 bases from V and 14 bases from J; junction bases left unmatched: 3. The CDR3 totals 12 residues. The CDR3 spells CASSYRAGGEFF. The CDR3 region has the DNA TGTGCCAGCAGTTACCGAGCGGGGGGGGAGTTCTTC.

This clonotype was counted between two and nine times. The chain uses TRBV20-1 and TRBJ1-1; D possibly corresponds to TRBD1 (5 bases). Germline assignment: CDR1 DFQATT and CDR2 SNEGSKA (reference sequence). CDR3 length equals 14 residues. V dropped 0 bases and J dropped 3 bases, with 11 bases sitting between them. The CDR3, as DNA: TGCAGTGCTAGAGACCCTACCAGGGACACTGAAGCTTTCTTT. Translated, it gives CSARDPTRDTEAFF.

This clonotype was counted between two and nine times. This rearrangement joins TRBV30 to TRBJ1-5; unclear D gene. The V gene's germline CDR1 is GTSNPN and CDR2 SVGIG (reference sequence). The V gene lost 2 bases and the J gene lost 7 bases, with 12 bases spanning the gap. The CDR3 covers 13 residues. The CDR3 sequence is CAWSKLAGQPQHF. CDR3 DNA: TGTGCCTGGAGTAAACTAGCGGGGCAGCCCCAGCATTTT.

This clonotype was recorded a few times. The chain links TRBV28 to TRBJ2-7; D is perhaps TRBD1 or TRBD2 (5 bases each). The V gene's germline CDR1 is MDHEN and CDR2 SYDVKM. There are 13 residues in the CDR3. The ends were cut back, 4 bases at V and 4 bases at J, with 11 bases in the middle. The CDR3 nucleotides read TGTGCCAGCAGTTCACCGGGGCCGTACGAGCAGTACGTC. This gives the protein CASSSPGPYEQYV.